The 30 T cell receptor beta chains below come from one sample, sequenced in a study of cytomegalovirus exposure and HLA in healthy donors. Primers: 60 Vbeta forward and 13 Jbeta reverse. The assay was immunoSEQ multiplex PCR, and TCRdb's table has in-frame clones only and misses some. Among 80,000 to 100,000 clones listed, 69% were seen once. Input material: PBMCs. Receptors were obtained from a female donor in good health and CMV-seronegative.

The V gene is TRBV6-5, the J gene TRBJ1-4; 7 bases align to TRBD1. V lost 6 bases, J lost 8 bases, and 6 bases stayed unmatched. From germline, CDR1 is MNHEY and CDR2 SVGAGI. The CDR3 is 13 residues long. CDR3 protein: CASRKTGVEKLFF. DNA of the CDR3: TGTGCCAGCAGAAAAACAGGGGTGGAAAAACTGTTTTTT.

The chain uses TRBV28 and TRBJ1-4, with D possibly TRBD1 on 5 matching bases. The V end lost 7 bases, the J end lost 3 bases, and 9 bases lay between the germline ends. Germline values: CDR1 MDHEN, CDR2 SYDVKM. This CDR3 is built from 13 residues. The CDR3 sequence: CASKGRPNEKLFF. CDR3 nucleotides: TGTGCCAGCAAGGGGAGGCCTAATGAAAAACTGTTTTTT.

This chain joins TRBV12-2 and TRBJ1-1; TRBD1 is taken as the D call from the table, unchecked against the DNA. TRBV12-2 is noted as a pseudogene. This CDR3 contains 12 residues. The CDR3 here is CASRLDRAEAFF. As DNA, the CDR3 is TGTGCAAGTCGCTTAGACAGGGCTGAAGCTTTCTTT.

V and J are TRBV5-4 and TRBJ2-7; 13 nucleotides line up with TRBD2. The germline V gene has CDR1 SGHNT and CDR2 YYREEE (reference sequence). This CDR3 has 16 amino acids. V shed 2 bases, J shed 6 bases, and the junction held 8 bases outside the gene matches. In nucleotides, the CDR3 is TGTGCCAGCAGCTTAGGACTAGCGGGAGTCCTCGGCGAGCAGTACTTC. The encoded protein is CASSLGLAGVLGEQYF.

The V call is TRBV11-2, the J call TRBJ2-5, with 10 bases lining up with TRBD2. Germline loops: CDR1 SGHAT, CDR2 FQNNGV. V trimming: 1 base; J trimming: 5 bases; junction bases outside the gene matches: 13. The CDR3 is 18 residues long. The CDR3 bases are TGTGCCAGCAGCTTAGGTCGTTGGATAGCGGGGGGAGGGGAGACCCAGTACTTC. It specifies CASSLGRWIAGGGETQYF.

J is TRBJ2-5 and V is TRBV19; 11 bases are a match to TRBD1. The CDR3 is made up of 14 amino acids. V was pared by 4 bases and J by 7 bases, with 5 bases of the junction left unmatched. Per germline, CDR1 LNHDA and CDR2 SQIVND (reference sequence). The CDR3 reads CASSRDRGAATQYF. CDR3 nucleotides: TGTGCCAGTAGTAGGGACAGGGGGGCCGCGACCCAGTACTTC.

This chain links TRBV7-3 with TRBJ2-3, with a tentative D call TRBD2 (7 bases). Trimming took 1 base from V and 0 from J, leaving 8 bases between them. The CDR3 is made up of 15 amino acids. Germline-derived CDR1 and CDR2 are SGHTA and FQGTGA. This CDR3 reads CASSLRGGSTDTQYF. CDR3 nucleotide sequence: TGTGCCAGCAGCTTAAGGGGGGGCAGCACAGATACGCAGTATTTT.

V is TRBV2 and J is TRBJ2-7; 10 nucleotides match TRBD2. The CDR3 is 15 amino acids. CDR1 and CDR2 (germline): SNHLY, FYNNEI. The V segment lost 6 bases and the J segment 3 bases; nucleotides outside the gene matches: 8. The CDR3 sequence is CASSPGTSEIYEQYF. As DNA, the CDR3 is TGTGCCAGCAGCCCCGGGACTAGCGAGATCTACGAGCAGTACTTC.

The J gene is TRBJ2-3, the V gene TRBV30; D not resolved. The germline gives CDR1 GTSNPN, CDR2 SVGIG (reference sequence). CDR3 length equals 13 residues. Trimming shortened V by 0 bases and J by 2 bases, and 6 bases separated the two germline ends. CDR3 region: CAWSVRYTDTQYF. The CDR3 coding sequence is TGTGCCTGGAGTGTACGCTACACAGATACGCAGTATTTT. The full variable domain, its missing parts supplied by reference TRBV30 and TRBJ2-3, is SQTIHQWPATLVQPVGSPLSLECTVEGTSNPNLYWYRQAAGRGLQLLFYSVGIGQISSEVPQNLSASRPQDRQFILSSKKLLLSDSGFYLCAWSVRYTDTQYFGPGTRLTVL.

There are a few counts of this clone. V gene TRBV7-9 combines with J gene TRBJ1-6; possible D gene TRBD1, 6 bases. Trimming removed 1 base at V and 9 bases at J, with 13 bases between. Germline V gives CDR1 SEHNR, CDR2 FQNEAQ (reference sequence). The CDR3 runs 15 residues. This CDR3 is CASSLDAGDGSPLHF. The CDR3 DNA is TGTGCCAGCAGCTTAGATGCAGGGGACGGTTCACCCCTCCACTTT.

V usage is TRBV25-1 and J usage is TRBJ1-2; 12 bases match TRBD1. The CDR3 totals 14 residues. Germline V gene lookup returns CDR1 MGHDK and CDR2 SYGVNS. V trimming: 6 bases; J trimming: 9 bases; junction bases outside the gene matches: 8. The chain's CDR3 is CASRTQGQGARYTF. CDR3 nucleotides: TGTGCCAGCAGGACTCAGGGACAGGGGGCTCGCTACACCTTC.

The chain employs TRBV10-3 and TRBJ1-1, with 11 bases fitting TRBD1. Germline V gene data show CDR1 as ENHRY and CDR2 as SYGVKD. Unmatched junction bases numbered 7, after V lost 6 bases and J lost 1 base. The CDR3 covers 16 residues. The CDR3 spells CAIRGQGAVRNTEAFF. The CDR3 DNA follows: TGTGCCATCAGAGGACAGGGGGCTGTGAGGAACACTGAAGCTTTCTTT.

This clone was observed once. The V call is TRBV7-2, the J call TRBJ1-5, with TRBD1 matching 9 bases. Germline values: CDR1 SGHTA, CDR2 FQGNSA. The ends lost 5 bases at V and 5 bases at J; junction bases unmatched: 4. The length of the CDR3 is 14 residues. The CDR3 region has the DNA TGTGCCAGCAGCCGACAGGGGGTCGATCAGCCCCAGCATTTT. Translation gives CASSRQGVDQPQHF.

This sequence joins TRBV5-6 and TRBJ1-2; D gene uncertain. In germline, CDR1 is SGHDT, CDR2 YYEEEE. The CDR3 has 14 amino acids. The V end was cut by 0 bases, the J end by 3 bases, with 9 bases between. As DNA, the CDR3 is TGTGCCAGCAGCTTGGGCGGTCCCTACTATGGCTACACCTTC. It translates to CASSLGGPYYGYTF.

This chain links TRBV28 with TRBJ1-2; the D gene is possibly TRBD1 (5 bases). The CDR3 consists of 15 residues. The germline CDR1 and CDR2 sequences are MDHEN and SYDVKM. The V and J ends lost 6 bases and 1 base respectively, with 15 bases between them. The CDR3 coding sequence is TGTGCCAGCAGAATGGGGGGGACCTTTAACTATGGCTACACCTTC. Translation: CASRMGGTFNYGYTF.

This clone was seen a few times. The junction departs from germline at one end; a sequencing error may be responsible. Other DNA sequences of this sample code for an identical CDR3. The J gene is TRBJ1-4, the V gene TRBV5-6, with D uncertain. Germline lookup yields CDR1 SGHDT and CDR2 YYEEEE. There are 13 residues in the CDR3. CDR3 amino acids: CASSLVRDEKLFF. For the CDR3, the DNA is TGTGCCAGCAGTTTGGTACGAGATGAAAAACTGTTTTTT.

This rearrangement joins TRBV6-6 to TRBJ2-7; TRBD1 matches 8 bases. V trimming: 5 bases; J trimming: 5 bases; junction bases outside the gene matches: 14. CDR1 is MNHNY, CDR2 SVGAGI, per germline (reference sequence). The CDR3 runs 16 residues. CDR3 loop: CASSTRDGRGPHEQYF. For the CDR3, the DNA is TGTGCCAGCAGTACCCGGGACGGCAGGGGGCCCCACGAGCAGTACTTC.

The chain is built from TRBV19 and TRBJ1-6; 9 positions match TRBD1. The CDR3 sequence is 15 residues long. Germline loops: CDR1 LNHDA, CDR2 SQIVND (reference sequence). V trimming: 6 bases; J trimming: 9 bases; junction bases outside the gene matches: 9. This CDR3 is CASSPEGQGRSPLHF. The CDR3 nucleotides read TGTGCCAGTAGCCCAGAGGGACAGGGCCGTTCACCCCTCCACTTT.

This CDR3 is CASSLLGSPGSGELFF. CDR3 coding DNA: TGTGCCAGCAGCTTATTAGGGAGCCCTGGGTCCGGGGAGCTGTTTTTT. The chain recombines TRBV11-2 with TRBJ2-2; D possibly corresponds to TRBD2 (5 bases). The CDR3 spans 16 residues. The V end lost 2 bases, the J end lost 6 bases, and 16 bases lay between the germline ends. Germline V CDR1 and CDR2: SGHAT, FQNNGV.

The rearrangement joins TRBV29-1 to TRBJ2-3, with a possible D match to TRBD2 (5 bases). V gave up 7 bases and J gave up 2 bases, with 25 bases separating them. CDR3 length equals 17 residues. Germline V CDR1 and CDR2: SQVTM, ANQGSEA. As DNA, the CDR3 is TGCAGCGCCGCCTTCGAGCTAGCCATACCCTCCACAGATACGCAGTATTTT. Amino acids: CSAAFELAIPSTDTQYF.

For this clone: A read error may account for a junction end that differs from germline. V gene TRBV9 combines with J gene TRBJ1-1; tentative D call: TRBD1 (5 bases). Germline V CDR1 and CDR2: SGDLS, YYNGEE. CDR3 length equals 13 residues. The CDR3, as DNA: TGTGCCAGCAGCGTAGACTACAGGTCTGATGCTTTCTTT. The encoded protein is CASSVDYRSDAFF.

In this sample, this clone turned up once. The chain links TRBV6-5 to TRBJ1-2, with 8 bases that match TRBD1. V trimming: 6 bases; J trimming: 4 bases; junction bases outside the gene matches: 10. The CDR3 consists of 15 residues. CDR1 MNHEY and CDR2 SVGAGI come from the germline V gene. The CDR3 loop reads CASRDDRGRVYGYTF. The CDR3 DNA is TGTGCCAGCAGGGATGACAGGGGCCGGGTCTATGGCTACACCTTC.

The chain combines TRBV27 with TRBJ2-7; D possibly corresponds to TRBD2 (6 bases). The CDR3 totals 15 residues. The V end lost 5 bases, the J end lost 0 bases, and 14 bases lay between the germline ends. Germline CDR1 MNHEY, CDR2 SMNVEV (reference sequence). The CDR3 DNA follows: TGTGCCAGCAGTCCCTCCGGGACTCCCTCCTACGAGCAGTACTTC. This gives the protein CASSPSGTPSYEQYF.

This chain connects TRBV6-5 to TRBJ2-7, with D maybe TRBD2 (6 bases). Germline V CDR1 and CDR2: MNHEY, SVGAGI. This CDR3 contains 15 residues. The V end lost 3 bases, the J end lost 1 base, and 13 bases lay between the germline ends. The DNA for the CDR3 is TGTGCCAGCAGTTATGGCGGGGTTGGTTCCTACGAGCAGTACTTC. Protein sequence: CASSYGGVGSYEQYF.

The gene calls are TRBV6-1 and TRBJ1-4; no clear D gene. This CDR3 contains 16 residues. Trimming removed 1 base at V and 11 bases at J, with 20 bases between. Germline V lookup: CDR1 MNHNS, CDR2 SASEGT. CDR3 region: CASSEVWRRVVGKLFF. CDR3 coding DNA: TGTGCCAGCAGTGAAGTATGGCGGAGGGTTGTGGGGAAACTGTTTTTT.

Here the CDR3 DNA reads TGTGCCAGCAGTTTAACCGGTCGCGGGGAGCAGTACTTC. Its translation: CASSLTGRGEQYF. The rearrangement uses TRBV27 and TRBJ2-7; D perhaps matches TRBD2 (5 bases). This CDR3 has 13 residues. Trimming cost V 2 bases and J 7 bases, with 12 bases left between them. Germline CDR1 MNHEY, CDR2 SMNVEV (reference sequence).

About this clone itself: A read error may account for a junction end that differs from germline. The V gene is TRBV30, the J gene TRBJ1-2; 8 bases map to TRBD1. Germline V gene data show CDR1 as GTSNPN and CDR2 as SVGIG (reference sequence). CDR3 length equals 11 residues. CDR3 in DNA: TGTGCCTGGAGTGTACAGGGGGGTCCCCTCTTC. Its protein product is CAWSVQGGPLF.

The chain combines TRBV5-8 with TRBJ2-7, with a weak D call TRBD2 (5 bases). The CDR3 runs to 12 residues. The V gene lost 6 bases and the J gene lost 2 bases, with 9 bases spanning the gap. Germline V gene data show CDR1 as SGHTS and CDR2 as YDEGEE. DNA of the CDR3: TGTGCCAGCATCGCGGGCCCCTACGAGCAGTACTTC. It encodes CASIAGPYEQYF.

V and J are TRBV6-1 and TRBJ2-7, with 7 bases aligning to TRBD1. Germline lookup yields CDR1 MNHNS and CDR2 SASEGT. This CDR3 region has 13 residues. The J segment lost 1 base and the V segment lost 8 bases, leaving 5 bases of the junction unmatched. The CDR3 loop reads CASGDSTSYEQYF. The CDR3 nucleotides read TGTGCCAGCGGGGACAGTACATCCTACGAGCAGTACTTC.

In its sample, this clone was seen a few times. V gene TRBV7-3 combines with J gene TRBJ1-1; D is possibly TRBD1 (5 bases). The CDR3 contains 13 residues. Trimming removed 5 bases from V and 1 base from J, with 8 bases in between. Germline V gene sequence: CDR1 SGHTA, CDR2 FQGTGA. CDR3 region: CASSVDRNTEAFF. The CDR3 nucleotides read TGTGCCAGCAGCGTCGACAGGAACACTGAAGCTTTCTTT.